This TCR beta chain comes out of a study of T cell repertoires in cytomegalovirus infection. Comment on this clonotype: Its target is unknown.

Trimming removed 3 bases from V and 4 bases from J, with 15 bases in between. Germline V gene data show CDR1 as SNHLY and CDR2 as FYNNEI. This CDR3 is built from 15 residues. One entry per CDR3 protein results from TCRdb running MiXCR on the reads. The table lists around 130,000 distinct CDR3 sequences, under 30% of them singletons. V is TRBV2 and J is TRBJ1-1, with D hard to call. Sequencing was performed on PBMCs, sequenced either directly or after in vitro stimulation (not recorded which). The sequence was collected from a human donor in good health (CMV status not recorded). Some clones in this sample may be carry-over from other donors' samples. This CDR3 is CASSDSREWITEAFF. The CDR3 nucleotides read TGTGCCAGCAGTGATTCTAGGGAGTGGATCACTGAAGCTTTCTTT.